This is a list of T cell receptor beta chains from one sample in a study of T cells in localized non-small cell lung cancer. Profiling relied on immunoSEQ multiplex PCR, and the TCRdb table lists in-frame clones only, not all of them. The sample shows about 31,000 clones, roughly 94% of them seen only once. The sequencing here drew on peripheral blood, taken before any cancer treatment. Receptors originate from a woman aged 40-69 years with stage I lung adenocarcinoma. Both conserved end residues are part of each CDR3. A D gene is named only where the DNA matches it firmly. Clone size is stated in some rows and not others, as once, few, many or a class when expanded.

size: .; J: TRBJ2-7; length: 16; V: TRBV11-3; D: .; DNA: TGTGCCAGCAGCTCAAAATTCAGGATTGGGGGCCACGAGCAGTACTTC; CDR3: CASSSKFRIGGHEQYF
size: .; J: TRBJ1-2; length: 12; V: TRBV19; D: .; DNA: TGTGCCAGTAGTGGCAGTCTGTATGGCTACACCTTC; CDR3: CASSGSLYGYTF
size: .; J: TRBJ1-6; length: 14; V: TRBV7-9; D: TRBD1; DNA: TGTGCCAGCAGCTCCCAGGGGGCCAATTCACCCCTCCACTTT; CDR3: CASSSQGANSPLHF
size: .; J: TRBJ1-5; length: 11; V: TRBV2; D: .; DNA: TGTGCCAGCGGAGGGCCGGGGCCCCAGCATTTT; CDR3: CASGGPGPQHF
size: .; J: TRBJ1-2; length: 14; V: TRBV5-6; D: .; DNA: TGTGCCAGCAGCTTGGCCGGGGGGGCGTATGGCTACACCTTC; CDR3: CASSLAGGAYGYTF
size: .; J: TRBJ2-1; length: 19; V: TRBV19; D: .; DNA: TGTGCCAGTAGTATAGCCGGGACACAAGCTAAGAGCTCCTACAATGAGCAGTTCTTC; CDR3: CASSIAGTQAKSSYNEQFF
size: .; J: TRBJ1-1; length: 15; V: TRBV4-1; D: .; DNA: TGCGCCAGCAGCCCGCTCGACAGCCTATCTACTGAAGCTTTCTTT; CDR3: CASSPLDSLSTEAFF
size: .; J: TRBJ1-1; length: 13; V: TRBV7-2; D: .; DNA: TGTGCCAGCAGCTTAGCGCTGCAGGGGACAGCTTTCTTT; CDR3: CASSLALQGTAFF
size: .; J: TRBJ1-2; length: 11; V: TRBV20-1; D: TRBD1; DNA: TGCAGCCCCGGGACAGCCTATGGCTACACCTTC; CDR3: CSPGTAYGYTF
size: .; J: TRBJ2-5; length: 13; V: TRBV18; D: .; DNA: TGTGCCAGCTCACGTCTAACCTTAGAGACCCAGTACTTC; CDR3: CASSRLTLETQYF
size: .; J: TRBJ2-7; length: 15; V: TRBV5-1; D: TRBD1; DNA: TGCGCCAGCAGCTCGTGGACAGGGAGCTCCTACGAGCAGTACTTC; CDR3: CASSSWTGSSYEQYF
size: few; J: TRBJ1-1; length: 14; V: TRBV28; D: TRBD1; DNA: TGTGCCAGCAGGTCTTTCACAGGGGGTCGTGAAGCTTTCTTT; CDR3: CASRSFTGGREAFF
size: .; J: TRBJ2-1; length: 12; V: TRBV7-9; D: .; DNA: TGTGCCAGCAGCCCTTGGAAGGAGGAGCAGTTCTTC; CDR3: CASSPWKEEQFF
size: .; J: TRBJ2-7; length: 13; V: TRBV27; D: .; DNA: TGTGCCAGCAGTTCGCCCGGGGCCTACGAGCAGTACTTC; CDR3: CASSSPGAYEQYF
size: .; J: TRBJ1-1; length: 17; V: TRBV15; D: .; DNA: TGTGCCACCAGCAGAGACCCACTAGGAGGGGGTAACACTGAAGCTTTCTTT; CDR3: CATSRDPLGGGNTEAFF
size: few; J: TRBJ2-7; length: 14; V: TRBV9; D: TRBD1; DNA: TGTGCCAGCAGCGTAGGCCCAGGGGGCTACGAGCAGTACTTC; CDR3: CASSVGPGGYEQYF
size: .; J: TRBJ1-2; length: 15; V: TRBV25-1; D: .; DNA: TGTGCCAGCAGTGAATCGGACAGACCCTACTATGGCTACACCTTC; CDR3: CASSESDRPYYGYTF
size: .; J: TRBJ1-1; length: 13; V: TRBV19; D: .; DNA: TGTGCCAGTAGTATAGAGGGCCTGACTCAAGCTTTCTTT; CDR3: CASSIEGLTQAFF
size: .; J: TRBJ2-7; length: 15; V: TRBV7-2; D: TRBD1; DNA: TGTGCCAGCAGCGACCCGGGACAGAGTGTCTACGAGCAGTACTTC; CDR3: CASSDPGQSVYEQYF
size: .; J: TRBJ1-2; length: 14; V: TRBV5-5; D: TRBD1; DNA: TGTGCCAGCAGCTCAGACAGGGGGCCCTATGGCTACACCTTC; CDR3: CASSSDRGPYGYTF
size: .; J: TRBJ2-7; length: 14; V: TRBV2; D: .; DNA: TGTGCCAGCAGCACCCGAGAGGGAGCCTACGAGCAGTACTTC; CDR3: CASSTREGAYEQYF
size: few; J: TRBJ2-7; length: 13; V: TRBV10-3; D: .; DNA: TGTGCCATCAGTGAACAGGTCGGCTACGAGCAGTACTTC; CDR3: CAISEQVGYEQYF
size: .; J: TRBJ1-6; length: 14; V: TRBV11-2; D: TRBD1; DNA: TGTGCCAGCAGTTTCAGGGGGCGTAATTCACCCCTCCACTTT; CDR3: CASSFRGRNSPLHF
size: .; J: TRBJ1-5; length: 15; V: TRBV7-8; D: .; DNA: TGTGCCAGCAGCTTAGAAGGGACGGGGTATCAGCCCCAGCATTTT; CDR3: CASSLEGTGYQPQHF
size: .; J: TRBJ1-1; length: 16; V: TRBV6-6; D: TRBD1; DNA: TGTGCCAGCAGTGGACAGGGAGGAGTAGGTCACACTGAAGCTTTCTTT; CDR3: CASSGQGGVGHTEAFF
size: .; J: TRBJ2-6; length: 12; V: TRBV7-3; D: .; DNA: TGTGCCAGCACGGTTGGGGCCAACGTCCTGACTTTC; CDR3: CASTVGANVLTF
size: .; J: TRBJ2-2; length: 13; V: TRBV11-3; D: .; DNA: TGTGCCAGCAGTATACCGAACACCGGGGAGCTGTTTTTT; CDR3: CASSIPNTGELFF
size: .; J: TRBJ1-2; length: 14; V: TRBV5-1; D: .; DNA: TGCGCCAGCAGCTTGGCCTCTGCAGACTATGGCTACACCTTC; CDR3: CASSLASADYGYTF
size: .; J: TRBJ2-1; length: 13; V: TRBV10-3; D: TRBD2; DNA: TGTGCCATCGGACTAGCGGGGGGAAATGAGCAGTTCTTC; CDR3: CAIGLAGGNEQFF
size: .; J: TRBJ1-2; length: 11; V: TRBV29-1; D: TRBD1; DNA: TGCAGCGTTGGACAGGGGAATGGCTACACCTTC; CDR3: CSVGQGNGYTF
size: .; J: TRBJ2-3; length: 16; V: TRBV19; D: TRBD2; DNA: TGTGCCAGTGTCCCGCCTAAGCGGGGGGATGGAGATACGCAGTATTTT; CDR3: CASVPPKRGDGDTQYF
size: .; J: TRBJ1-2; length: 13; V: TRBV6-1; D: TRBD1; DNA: TGTGCCAGCAGGCTCGGGACAGCTAAGGGCTACACCTTC; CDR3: CASRLGTAKGYTF
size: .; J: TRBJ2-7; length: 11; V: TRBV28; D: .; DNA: TGTGCCAGCAGTCCTATGGGACCGGTCTCTTTC; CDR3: CASSPMGPVSF
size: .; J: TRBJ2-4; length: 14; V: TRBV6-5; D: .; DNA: TGTGCCAGCAAGGACAGCGGAAAAAAAAACATTCAGTACTTC; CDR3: CASKDSGKKNIQYF
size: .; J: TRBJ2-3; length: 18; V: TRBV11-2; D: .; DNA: TGTGCCAGCAGCTTCGGAAGGTTTGCGGGATTTATCACAGATACGCAGTATTTT; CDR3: CASSFGRFAGFITDTQYF
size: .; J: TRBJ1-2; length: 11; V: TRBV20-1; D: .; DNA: TGCAGTGCAGGGTGGCGGAATGGCTACACCTTC; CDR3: CSAGWRNGYTF
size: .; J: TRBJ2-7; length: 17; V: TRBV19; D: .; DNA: TGTGCCAGTAGTATAGAGCTCCAACTAGGACGCAACTACGAGCAGTACTTC; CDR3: CASSIELQLGRNYEQYF
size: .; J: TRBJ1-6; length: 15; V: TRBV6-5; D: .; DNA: TGTGCCAGCAGTTGCAGGGACACCTATAATTCACCCCTCCACTTT; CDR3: CASSCRDTYNSPLHF
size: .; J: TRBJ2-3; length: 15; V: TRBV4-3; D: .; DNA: TGCGCCAGCAGCCGGGGACTGGCGGTGGGGGGTACGCAGTATTTT; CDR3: CASSRGLAVGGTQYF
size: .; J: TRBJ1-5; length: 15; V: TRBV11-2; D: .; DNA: TGTGCCAGCAGCTTAGATTCGGGTAGCAATCAGCCCCAGCATTTT; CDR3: CASSLDSGSNQPQHF
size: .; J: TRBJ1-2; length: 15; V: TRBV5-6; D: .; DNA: TGTGCCAGCAGCTCAACGACAGCAGCTAACTATGGCTACACCTTC; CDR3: CASSSTTAANYGYTF
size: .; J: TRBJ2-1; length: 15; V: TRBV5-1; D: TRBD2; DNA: TGCGCCAGCAGCCTCACACTAGCGGATTACAATGAGCAGTTCTTC; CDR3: CASSLTLADYNEQFF
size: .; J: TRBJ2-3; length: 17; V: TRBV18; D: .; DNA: TGTGCCAGCTCACCGCAGGACCGGGAGGGGGCCACAGATACGCAGTATTTT; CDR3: CASSPQDREGATDTQYF
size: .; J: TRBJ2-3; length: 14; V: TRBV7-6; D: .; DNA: TGTGCCAGCAGCTTGAGGGTATCCGCAGATACGCAGTATTTT; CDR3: CASSLRVSADTQYF
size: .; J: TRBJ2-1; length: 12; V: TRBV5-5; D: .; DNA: TGTGCCAGCAGCCTGGTGTACAATGAGCAGTTCTTC; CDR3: CASSLVYNEQFF
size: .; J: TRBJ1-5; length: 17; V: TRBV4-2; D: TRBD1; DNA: TGTGCCAGCAGCCAAGAGGGTTTAGGGGGCTTTGGTCAGCCCCAGCATTTT; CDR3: CASSQEGLGGFGQPQHF